This T cell receptor beta chain was identified in a study of graft-versus-host responses after intestinal transplantation. Assay: immunoSEQ multiplex PCR; the TCRdb copy retains only in-frame clones and omits some. The sample lists approximately 89,000 clones; more than 80% were seen once. Overall study findings and caveats: Recipient marrow held GvH clones, some first seen in ileum or blood.

With regard to this clone: The target antigen is unknown.

CDR1 is SQVTM, CDR2 ANQGSEA, per germline. The CDR3 has 13 residues. V was cut by 4 bases and J by 4 bases, with 8 bases left in between. The clonotype originates from a human patient who received an intestinal transplant, so some T cells may come from the graft donor. V gene TRBV29-1 combines with J gene TRBJ2-6; D gene uncertain. The sequences come from PBMCs, collected roughly 450 days after intestinal transplant. The CDR3 DNA is TGCAGCGTTGGCTCCTCCGGGGCCAACGTCCTGACTTTC. It is translated as CSVGSSGANVLTF. The whole variable domain, remainder taken from reference TRBV29-1 and TRBJ2-6, is SAVISQKPSRDICQRGTSLTIQCQVDSQVTMMFWYRQQPGQSLTLIATANQGSEATYESGFVIDKFPISRPNLTFSTLTVSNMSPEDSSIYLCSVGSSGANVLTFGAGSRLTVL.